This T cell receptor (beta chain) was recovered during a study of CD8 T cells in ankylosing spondylitis. Study findings and constraints: There were earlier reports of some motif variants in reactive arthritis synovial fluid and blood. Disease-associated clones were reportedly significantly overrepresented in matched ankylosing spondylitis synovial fluid.

J was trimmed by 2 bases and V by 10 bases; bases with no gene match: 8. The CDR3 loop spans 14 amino acids. The sample holds many counts of this clonotype. Its antigen is unidentified. For TCR beta, libraries came from quantitative 5'-RACE with molecular barcodes. MiXCR, applied by TCRdb to the 5' RACE reads, yields one record per CDR3 protein. The table lists fewer than 250,000 distinct CDR3 sequences, roughly a tenth of them singletons. The V gene is TRBV12-3 or TRBV12-4, the J gene TRBJ1-2; 9 positions agree with TRBD1. Sequences were obtained from blood, either unsorted or a sorted T cell fraction (not recorded which). This TCR was recovered from a male donor with ankylosing spondylitis or in good health (not recorded which). The CDR3 DNA follows: TGTGCCACCCCTGGACAGGGGACCAACTATGGCTACACCTTC. Its protein is CATPGQGTNYGYTF.